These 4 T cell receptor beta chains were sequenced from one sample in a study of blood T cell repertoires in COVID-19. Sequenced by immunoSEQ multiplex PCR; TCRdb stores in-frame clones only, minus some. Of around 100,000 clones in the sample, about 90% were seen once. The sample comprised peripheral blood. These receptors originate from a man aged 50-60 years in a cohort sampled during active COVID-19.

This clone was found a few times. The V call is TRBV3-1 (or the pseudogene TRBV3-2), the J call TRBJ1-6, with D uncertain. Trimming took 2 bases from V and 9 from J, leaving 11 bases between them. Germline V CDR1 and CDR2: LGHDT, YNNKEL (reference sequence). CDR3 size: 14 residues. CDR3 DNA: TGTGCCAGCAGCCAAATCGGCGGAATTTCACCCCTCCACTTT. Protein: CASSQIGGISPLHF.

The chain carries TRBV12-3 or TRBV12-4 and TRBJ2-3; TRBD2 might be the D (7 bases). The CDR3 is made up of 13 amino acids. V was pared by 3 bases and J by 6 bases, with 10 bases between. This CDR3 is CASSLGGADTQYF. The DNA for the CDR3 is TGTGCCAGCAGTTTGGGGGGGGCGGATACGCAGTATTTT.

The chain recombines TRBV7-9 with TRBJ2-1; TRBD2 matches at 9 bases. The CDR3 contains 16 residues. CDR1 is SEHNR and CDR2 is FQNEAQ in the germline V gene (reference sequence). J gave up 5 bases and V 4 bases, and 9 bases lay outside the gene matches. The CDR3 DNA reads TGTGCCAGCAGCTCTTTAGCGGGGGCTGGGGACAATGAGCAGTTCTTC. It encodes CASSSLAGAGDNEQFF.

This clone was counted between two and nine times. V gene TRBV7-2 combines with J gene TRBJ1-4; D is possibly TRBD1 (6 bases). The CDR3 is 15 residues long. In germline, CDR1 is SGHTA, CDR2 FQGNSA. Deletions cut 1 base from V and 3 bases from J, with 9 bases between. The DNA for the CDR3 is TGTGCCAGCAGCTTAGTAAACAGGGCTAATGAAAAACTGTTTTTT. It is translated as CASSLVNRANEKLFF.